The 25 T cell receptor beta chains presented below share a single source sample, sequenced in a study of T cells in Graves' hyperthyroidism and ophthalmopathy (dated by TCRdb to between 2018 and 2021). The library was built by means of multiplex PCR. Sequenced using an Illumina HiSeq 2000. The TCR beta CDR3 regions were amplified from RNA transcripts. The first round of RT-PCR for the TCR CDR3 was performed with the HTBI primer set and the Qiagen OneStep RT-PCR kit. TCRdb reprocessed the public reads (quality trimming at Q25 with fastp, clone calling with MiXCR) and kept in-frame beta chains. Each entry merges the rows of one CDR3 protein and shows their most common DNA and genes. Here the sample has around 250,000 distinct CDR3 sequences; about 15% occur a single time. About 14% of the sample is held by the ten biggest clonotypes. The sequencing sample was made of blood. Receptor source: a woman aged 40 to 55 with Graves' hyperthyroidism that later progressed to Graves' ophthalmopathy.

On this clonotype itself: The germline gene is not matched at one end of the junction; a read error may be the cause. The J gene is TRBJ2-7, the V gene TRBV6-1, with D perhaps matching TRBD2 (6 bases). This CDR3 is 14 amino acids long. CDR1 and CDR2 from the germline V gene are MNHNS and SASEGT. In DNA form, the CDR3 reads TGTGCCAGCAGTCAAGCGGGCGCATCCTACGAGCAGTACTTC. It yields the protein CASSQAGASYEQYF.

CDR3 region: CASSPGQGTLYEQYF. The CDR3 bases are TGTGCCAGCTCACCTGGACAGGGGACTCTCTACGAGCAGTACTTC. The chain employs TRBV18 and TRBJ2-7; 9 nucleotides align to TRBD1. Germline CDR1 is KGHSH and CDR2 is LQKENI. V shed 3 bases, J shed 3 bases, and the junction held 6 bases outside the gene matches. This CDR3 has 15 residues.

This clonotype was seen ten or more times. The chain recombines TRBV28 with TRBJ2-3, with 8 bases aligning to TRBD2. V gave up 5 bases and J gave up 3 bases; unmatched junction bases: 16. The length of the CDR3 is 18 residues. Looked up from germline, CDR1 is MDHEN and CDR2 is SYDVKM. In nucleotides, the CDR3 is TGTGCCAGCAGTGGAATTAGACTAGCGTCACCAGGGACAGATACGCAGTATTTT. Amino acids: CASSGIRLASPGTDTQYF.

The table lists this clonotype with a few counts. Here the CDR3 DNA reads TGTGCCAGCACCAAGGGGGTAACGTCCAATGAGCAGTTCTTC. Translating gives CASTKGVTSNEQFF. The V and J genes are TRBV11-2 and TRBJ2-1, with TRBD1 as a possible D gene (6 bases). This CDR3 contains 14 residues. Trimming removed 7 bases from V and 6 bases from J, with 16 bases in between. Per germline, CDR1 SGHAT and CDR2 FQNNGV.

The sample holds many counts of this clonotype. The V and J genes are TRBV13 and TRBJ1-1; D is ambiguous. The CDR3 loop spans 13 amino acids. CDR1 is PRHDT and CDR2 is FYEKMQ in the germline V gene (reference sequence). V gave up 4 bases and J gave up 1 base, with 7 bases separating them. CDR3 amino acids: CASSSEGNTEAFF. DNA for the CDR3: TGTGCCAGCAGCTCAGAAGGGAACACTGAAGCTTTCTTT.

The chain uses TRBV4-1 and TRBJ2-1; the D is unclear. Trimming removed 4 bases from V and 3 bases from J, with 7 bases in between. The CDR3 runs to 13 residues. Germline lookup yields CDR1 MGHRA and CDR2 YSYEKL. This CDR3 reads CASSLSFYNEQFF. CDR3 nucleotides: TGCGCCAGCAGCCTCAGTTTCTACAATGAGCAGTTCTTC.

The table lists this clonotype with many counts. Because the CDR3's place on the DNA is in doubt, the DNA is left out and the CDR3 is given as listed by TCRdb. The chain has TRBV2 and TRBJ2-3. From its first to its last residue, the CDR3 has 12 amino acids. Germline CDR1 and CDR2: SNHLY and FYNNEI. CDR3 protein: CASILAADTQYF.

This clonotype was recorded many times. The CDR3 spells CASSFPGGYADTQYF. The CDR3 region has the DNA TGTGCCAGCAGTTTCCCAGGGGGCTACGCAGATACGCAGTATTTT. V usage is TRBV12-3 or TRBV12-4 and J usage is TRBJ2-3; 8 positions agree with TRBD1. The CDR3 contains 15 residues. Germline trimming cut 3 bases from V and 4 bases from J; bases unmatched to any gene: 6.

This clonotype was observed at least ten times. J is TRBJ2-2 and V is TRBV10-3; a possible D gene is TRBD1 (5 bases). V was pared by 5 bases and J by 0 bases, with 10 bases between. The germline V gene encodes CDR1 ENHRY and CDR2 SYGVKD. CDR3 length: 15 residues. CDR3 protein: CAISTDSSNTGELFF. CDR3 DNA sequence: TGTGCCATCAGTACCGACAGCTCGAACACCGGGGAGCTGTTTTTT.

The chain employs TRBV20-1 and TRBJ1-5; D is ambiguous. Germline assignment: CDR1 DFQATT and CDR2 SNEGSKA (reference sequence). V was clipped by 3 bases and J by 2 bases, with 17 bases between them. The length of the CDR3 is 16 residues. CDR3 sequence (DNA): TGCAGTGCTAGCCCCGCGGGAGGAAGGGGCAATCAGCCCCAGCATTTT. Its protein product is CSASPAGGRGNQPQHF.

The chain has TRBV7-9 and TRBJ2-3, with D unclear. The CDR3 spans 15 residues. Germline V gene sequence: CDR1 SEHNR, CDR2 FQNEAQ (reference sequence). The V end lost 1 base, the J end lost 2 bases, and 10 bases lay between the germline ends. In DNA form, the CDR3 reads TGTGCCAGCAGCTTAGTGCAGTCTAACACAGATACGCAGTATTTT. This sequence encodes CASSLVQSNTDTQYF. Variable domain in full (rest from reference TRBV7-9 and TRBJ2-3): DTGVSQNPRHKITKRGQNVTFRCDPISEHNRLYWYRQTLGQGPEFLTYFQNEAQLEKSRLLSDRFSAERPKGSFSTLEIQRTEQGDSAMYLCASSLVQSNTDTQYFGPGTRLTVL.

On this clonotype: Just one base apart from a much larger clone, this may be a read error. This rearrangement joins TRBV28 to TRBJ1-1; D uncertain. Germline V lookup: CDR1 MDHEN, CDR2 SYDVKM. The CDR3 has 14 residues. Here the CDR3 DNA reads TGTGCCAGCACCCTGAGACGGCAGAACACTGGAGCTTTCTTT. Its protein product is CASTLRRQNTGAFF.

This clonotype has at least ten counts. This sequence joins TRBV28 and TRBJ1-2; D is unclear. The CDR3 runs 14 residues. Germline-derived CDR1 and CDR2 are MDHEN and SYDVKM. V was cut by 4 bases and J by 7 bases, with 16 bases left in between. The CDR3 sequence: CASSYLQTPFGYTF. In DNA, the CDR3 is TGTGCCAGCAGTTATTTACAGACCCCCTTTGGCTACACCTTC.

This clonotype appeared many times. The CDR3 coding sequence is TGTGCCAGCAGCGTAGAAATTGGACAGACAAACAATGAGCAGTTCTTC. It is translated as CASSVEIGQTNNEQFF. The chain combines TRBV9 with TRBJ2-1, with a possible D match to TRBD1 (6 bases). CDR1 is SGDLS and CDR2 is YYNGEE in the germline V gene. CDR3 length: 16 residues. Trimming stripped 0 bases from V and 5 bases from J, with 15 bases between.

J is TRBJ1-5 and V is TRBV20-1, with 7 bases aligning to TRBD1. Germline trimming cut 4 bases from V and 6 bases from J; bases unmatched to any gene: 6. The germline gives CDR1 DFQATT, CDR2 SNEGSKA (reference sequence). The CDR3 sequence is 13 residues long. The CDR3 protein is CSAKRGGPQPQHF. CDR3 DNA: TGCAGTGCTAAACGAGGGGGCCCTCAGCCCCAGCATTTT.

The chain is built from TRBV29-1 and TRBJ2-7; no definite D call. This CDR3 spans 12 amino acids. Trimming took 7 bases from V and 3 from J, leaving 13 bases between them. Germline loops: CDR1 SQVTM, CDR2 ANQGSEA. CDR3 protein: CSASTEVYEQYF. CDR3 DNA sequence: TGCAGCGCCTCAACAGAGGTCTACGAGCAGTACTTC.

This clonotype was observed many times. The rearrangement links TRBV5-1 to TRBJ2-3, with 9 bases aligning to TRBD2. The V gene end was trimmed by 0 bases and the J gene end by 7 bases; junction bases not matched to a gene: 9. This CDR3 comprises 16 residues. Germline V gives CDR1 SGHRS, CDR2 YFSETQ. In nucleotides, the CDR3 is TGCGCCAGCAGCTTGGTCGCGGCGGGAGGGCCACATACGCAGTATTTT. It specifies CASSLVAAGGPHTQYF.

With regard to this clonotype: This may stem from a read error, because a much larger clone lies one nucleotide away. The chain recombines TRBV6-1 with TRBJ2-2, with D possibly being TRBD2 (5 bases). Germline lookup yields CDR1 MNHNS and CDR2 SASEGT. Trimming left V 2 bases short and J 8 bases short, with 15 bases between. The CDR3 runs to 15 residues. The CDR3 reads CASSETPGFGGELFF. The DNA for the CDR3 is TGTGCCAGCAGTGAAACCCCGGGGTTCGGTGGGGAGCTGTTTTTT.

The table lists this clonotype with many counts. J is TRBJ2-7 and V is TRBV20-1; 8 bases are a match to TRBD1. Germline assignment: CDR1 DFQATT and CDR2 SNEGSKA (reference sequence). The CDR3 loop spans 16 amino acids. The trim removed 0 bases at V and 4 bases at J, leaving 11 bases unmatched. The CDR3 loop reads CSAREGRTGRFYEQYF. The CDR3 DNA sequence: TGCAGTGCTAGAGAGGGACGGACAGGGCGGTTTTACGAGCAGTACTTC.

This clonotype came up many times. This chain joins TRBV3-1 and TRBJ1-1; TRBD1 might be the D (5 bases). V lost 2 bases, J lost 10 bases, and 14 bases lay in between. The CDR3 consists of 13 residues. Per germline, CDR1 LGHDT and CDR2 YNNKEL (reference sequence). Written as DNA, the CDR3 is TGTGCCAGCAGCCAACAGGGCCCCGGCACAGCTTTCTTT. The encoded protein is CASSQQGPGTAFF.

Only a few counts were recorded for this clonotype. This chain uses TRBV14 with TRBJ2-1; 9 bases line up with TRBD2. CDR3 length equals 16 residues. Trimming removed 2 bases from V and 7 bases from J; junction bases left unmatched: 9. Germline V gene lookup returns CDR1 SGHDN and CDR2 FVKESK. The CDR3 spells CASSQFSAGGPNEQFF. The CDR3 DNA is TGTGCCAGCAGCCAATTCTCGGCGGGAGGGCCGAATGAGCAGTTCTTC.

This clonotype was seen repeatedly, ten times or more. This chain uses TRBV10-1 with TRBJ2-1; weak D call: TRBD2 (5 bases). Germline V gives CDR1 WNHNN, CDR2 SYGVQD (reference sequence). The ends were cut back, 6 bases at V and 4 bases at J, with 13 bases in the middle. The CDR3 is made up of 14 amino acids. CDR3 loop: CASSPNGEYNEQFF. CDR3 nucleotides: TGCGCCAGCAGCCCTAACGGGGAATACAATGAGCAGTTCTTC.

Many counts were recorded for this clonotype. The rearrangement uses TRBV18 and TRBJ1-2; no clear D gene. Germline loops: CDR1 KGHSH, CDR2 LQKENI. V gave up 0 bases and J gave up 8 bases, with 13 bases separating them. CDR3 size: 14 residues. The DNA of the CDR3 is TGTGCCAGCTCACCACCATTCGACGGGGTCGGCTACACCTTC. As protein: CASSPPFDGVGYTF.

The table lists this clonotype with a few counts. This chain joins TRBV3-1 and TRBJ2-2; tentatively, D is TRBD1 or TRBD2 (5 bases each). Germline V gives CDR1 LGHDT, CDR2 YNNKEL (reference sequence). V was pared by 5 bases and J by 4 bases, with 17 bases between. The CDR3 consists of 16 residues. The CDR3 DNA follows: TGTGCCAGCAGCTCCCGAGGTTGGGACGCCACCGGGGAGCTGTTTTTT. This encodes CASSSRGWDATGELFF.

This clonotype was detected many times. The chain uses TRBV3-1 and TRBJ2-7; no clear D. The germline V and J ends were trimmed by 2 bases and 5 bases, with 7 bases remaining between them. The CDR3 loop spans 12 amino acids. Germline V lookup: CDR1 LGHDT, CDR2 YNNKEL (reference sequence). CDR3 amino acids: CASSQQRDEQYF. The CDR3 coding sequence is TGTGCCAGCAGCCAACAAAGGGACGAGCAGTACTTC.